This T cell receptor beta chain was sequenced for a study of shared clonotypes between healthy human individuals. Study outcomes and limitations: Larger estimated richness was generally recorded for naive subsets relative to memory subsets.

V lost 6 bases to trimming and J lost 5 bases; unmatched junction nucleotides: 7. Germline loops: CDR1 MDHEN, CDR2 SYDVKM. The CDR3 extends over 14 amino acids. Comment on this clone: Its antigen is undetermined.

When replicate PCRs were run on sorted subsets, they used around 200 ng DNA, about 31,000 T cell genomes. Libraries were prepared by immunoSEQ multiplex PCR; TCRdb keeps only in-frame clonotypes and omits some of them. This table has under 650,000 clones, about 96% appearing once. Each donor was a Caucasian adult residing in Nashville, Tennessee. Sequencing used naive CD4+ T cells sorted from blood. The sample's subset: CD45RA+ positively selected. The TCR originated in a woman aged 25-40 years in good health. The chain is built from TRBV28 and TRBJ2-5; 9 positions agree with TRBD1. As DNA, the CDR3 is TGTGCCAGCAGGAACTACAGGGGGCGGGAGACCCAGTACTTC. Its translation: CASRNYRGRETQYF.